These 21 T cell receptor beta chains came from one sample sequenced in a study of blood T cell repertoires in COVID-19. Only in-frame clones appear in the TCRdb table, and some are missing; sequencing was by immunoSEQ multiplex PCR. The table shows 65,000 to 80,000 clones, with about nine tenths occurring only once. The sequenced sample consisted of peripheral blood. The receptors stem from a man aged 25 to 40 with acute or convalescent COVID-19.

The chain has TRBV14 and TRBJ2-7, with 14 bases lining up with TRBD2. Per germline, CDR1 SGHDN and CDR2 FVKESK. V was clipped by 4 bases and J by 6 bases; unmatched bases: 2. This CDR3 has 14 residues. The CDR3 bases are TGTGCCAGCAGCCCGGGACTAGCGGGAGCCGAGCAGTACTTC. It translates to CASSPGLAGAEQYF.

The V and J genes are TRBV15 and TRBJ2-1; 16 nucleotides line up with TRBD2. Germline CDR1 LNHNV, CDR2 YYDKDF (reference sequence). There are 20 residues in the CDR3. V lost 0 bases to trimming and J lost 5 bases; unmatched junction nucleotides: 10. The CDR3 spells CATSRDSGTSGGAFNNEQFF. CDR3 DNA sequence: TGTGCCACCAGCAGAGATTCCGGGACTAGCGGGGGGGCCTTCAACAATGAGCAGTTCTTC.

J is TRBJ1-1 and V is TRBV7-9, with 9 bases fitting TRBD1. The CDR3 sequence is 14 residues long. The germline V gene has CDR1 SEHNR and CDR2 FQNEAQ (reference sequence). The junction had 11 bases not matched to a gene; V was cut back by 5 bases and J by 10 bases. Here the CDR3 DNA reads TGTGCCAGCAGCCAAACAGGGGGCGCGAGACGAGCTTTCTTT. It specifies CASSQTGGARRAFF.

This chain uses TRBV30 with TRBJ1-3; D is undetermined. Trimming took off 7 bases at V and 4 bases at J, with 11 bases between the two ends. Germline V lookup: CDR1 GTSNPN, CDR2 SVGIG (reference sequence). The CDR3 has 12 amino acids. The CDR3 nucleotides are TGTGCCTCCCGGTATAGCGGAAACACCATATATTTT. It is translated as CASRYSGNTIYF.

The V call is TRBV3-1 (or the pseudogene TRBV3-2), the J call TRBJ2-7; D is undetermined. V lost 1 base and J 11 bases, leaving 12 bases between the germline ends. The CDR3 contains 12 residues. Germline V gives CDR1 LGHDT, CDR2 YNNKEL (reference sequence). CDR3: CASSQGPGLEYF. In nucleotides, the CDR3 is TGTGCCAGCAGCCAAGGTCCCGGTTTGGAGTACTTC.

V gene TRBV19 combines with J gene TRBJ1-1; a possible D gene is TRBD1 (5 bases). Per germline, CDR1 LNHDA and CDR2 SQIVND (reference sequence). The CDR3 runs 13 residues. V gave up 9 bases and J gave up 4 bases, with 15 bases separating them. CDR3 in DNA: TGTGCCAGCCAGGGATCGGGTGGCACTGAAGCTTTCTTT. Translating it yields CASQGSGGTEAFF. The full variable domain, completed using reference TRBV19 and TRBJ1-1, is DGGITQSPKYLFRKEGQNVTLSCEQNLNHDAMYWYRQDPGQGLRLIYYSQIVNDFQKGDIAEGYSVSREKKESFPLTVTSAQKNPTAFYLCASQGSGGTEAFFGQGTRLTVV.

The chain carries TRBV24-1 and TRBJ2-1, with D maybe TRBD2 (5 bases). Trimming removed 9 bases at V and 6 bases at J, with 14 bases between. The germline gives CDR1 KGHDR, CDR2 SFDVKD. The CDR3 runs to 13 residues. In nucleotides, the CDR3 is TGTGCCACCTCCCGGGGTAGTCGCAATGAGCAGTTCTTC. Amino acids: CATSRGSRNEQFF.

The chain employs TRBV6-6 and TRBJ1-1; D perhaps matches TRBD1 (5 bases). Germline CDR1 and CDR2: MNHNY and SVGAGI (reference sequence). The CDR3 has 13 amino acids. V shed 8 bases and J shed 0 bases, with 10 bases lying between them. CDR3 in amino acids: CASWGELNTEAFF. CDR3 nucleotides: TGTGCCAGCTGGGGGGAGCTGAACACTGAAGCTTTCTTT.

V usage is TRBV6-5 and J usage is TRBJ1-3; no definite D call. The CDR3 is 12 amino acids. Germline values: CDR1 MNHEY, CDR2 SVGAGI. Trimming removed 10 bases at V and 4 bases at J, with 11 bases between. The CDR3, as DNA: TGTGCCACCTCCTCCCCCGGAAACACCATATATTTT. Translated: CATSSPGNTIYF.

V gene TRBV6-1 combines with J gene TRBJ1-2; maybe TRBD1 (5 bases). Per the germline V gene, CDR1 is MNHNS and CDR2 is SASEGT. Deletions cut 3 bases from V and 3 bases from J, with 11 bases between. This CDR3 has 14 residues. The CDR3 coding sequence is TGTGCCAGCAGTGACAGGGTGGTGGACTATGGCTACACCTTC. As protein: CASSDRVVDYGYTF.

The rearrangement joins TRBV5-1 to TRBJ2-2; 7 bases align to TRBD1. This CDR3 region has 14 residues. V lost 6 bases and J lost 6; bases outside the gene matches: 8. From germline, CDR1 is SGHRS and CDR2 YFSETQ. The CDR3 DNA reads as TGCGCCAGCAAAGAACAGGGGTCAGCCGGGGAGCTGTTTTTT. Its protein is CASKEQGSAGELFF.

This clone was counted between two and nine times. This sequence joins TRBV9 and TRBJ1-1, with 7 bases fitting TRBD1. The CDR3 spans 14 residues. Per germline, CDR1 SGDLS and CDR2 YYNGEE. The trim removed 4 bases at V and 1 base at J, leaving 4 bases unmatched. The DNA of the CDR3 is TGTGCCAGCAGCATAGGACAGGCGAACACTGAAGCTTTCTTT. This sequence encodes CASSIGQANTEAFF. Together with reference TRBV9 and TRBJ1-1, the CDR3 gives the full variable domain: DSGVTQTPKHLITATGQRVTLRCSPRSGDLSVYWYQQSLDQGLQFLIQYYNGEERAKGNILERFSAQQFPDLHSELNLSSLELGDSALYFCASSIGQANTEAFFGQGTRLTVV.

The chain employs TRBV18 and TRBJ1-3; unclear D gene. The V and J ends lost 3 bases and 0 bases respectively, with 12 bases between them. CDR1 and CDR2 from the germline V gene are KGHSH and LQKENI. The CDR3 loop spans 16 amino acids. Written as DNA, the CDR3 is TGTGCCAGCTCACCTAAAACGGGATTCTCTGGAAACACCATATATTTT. Amino acids: CASSPKTGFSGNTIYF.

This clone was detected many times. CDR3 sequence: CASSLWTGVGYEQYV. The DNA of the CDR3 is TGCGCCAGCAGCCTGTGGACAGGGGTGGGTTACGAGCAGTACGTC. The gene calls are TRBV5-1 and TRBJ2-7; 9 bases match TRBD1. Trimming took 4 bases from V and 4 from J; bases not matched to a gene: 9. The CDR3 contains 15 residues. In germline, CDR1 is SGHRS, CDR2 YFSETQ.

The CDR3 region is CASSLWQKETQYF. For the CDR3, the DNA is TGTGCCAGCAGCTTGTGGCAAAAGGAGACCCAGTACTTC. This sequence joins TRBV7-8 and TRBJ2-5; no reliable D call. This CDR3 spans 13 amino acids. V was shortened by 3 bases and J by 5 bases, with 10 bases between the two germline ends. CDR1 and CDR2 (germline): SGHVS, FQNEAQ.

The J gene is TRBJ1-5, the V gene TRBV18; 8 bases map to TRBD1. The CDR3 length is 14 residues. V shed 4 bases, J shed 5 bases, and the junction held 4 bases outside the gene matches. Germline lookup yields CDR1 KGHSH and CDR2 LQKENI. The CDR3: CASSLTGVYQPQHF. For the CDR3, the DNA is TGTGCCAGCTCACTGACAGGGGTGTATCAGCCCCAGCATTTT.

This chain connects TRBV9 to TRBJ2-3; D uncertain. Germline V gene lookup returns CDR1 SGDLS and CDR2 YYNGEE. This CDR3 comprises 13 residues. Trimming removed 1 base from V and 6 bases from J, with 9 bases in between. The CDR3 reads CASSVQSRDTQYF. In DNA form, the CDR3 reads TGTGCCAGCAGCGTACAATCACGGGATACGCAGTATTTT.

This chain uses TRBV12-5 with TRBJ2-1; 9 bases match TRBD1. With V trimmed by 0 bases and J by 1 base, 4 bases remained unmatched. The V gene's germline CDR1 is LGHNT and CDR2 FRNRAP. The CDR3 runs 17 residues. This CDR3 is CASGLVQTGGSYNEQFF. The CDR3 DNA follows: TGTGCTAGTGGTTTGGTCCAGACAGGGGGATCCTACAATGAGCAGTTCTTC.

This chain's CDR3 is CASSLVLPVASGANVLTF. The DNA for the CDR3 is TGTGCCAGCAGCTTAGTGTTGCCCGTAGCCTCTGGGGCCAACGTCCTGACTTTC. The chain is built from TRBV11-2 and TRBJ2-6, with D unresolved. The CDR3 extends over 18 amino acids. Trimming left V 1 base short and J 0 bases short, with 13 bases between. Germline lookup yields CDR1 SGHAT and CDR2 FQNNGV.

The chain couples TRBV20-1 to TRBJ2-7; D is uncertain. The CDR3 is made up of 11 amino acids. CDR1 DFQATT and CDR2 SNEGSKA come from the germline V gene (reference sequence). V lost 4 bases to trimming and J lost 6 bases, with 10 bases between them. CDR3 amino acids: CSATYRGEQYF. The DNA of the CDR3 is TGCAGTGCTACGTATAGAGGCGAGCAGTACTTC.

Here the CDR3 reads CASSYSGEKLFF. The DNA of the CDR3 is TGTGCCAGCAGTTACTCCGGTGAAAAACTGTTTTTT. The chain couples TRBV6-5 to TRBJ1-4; D gene ambiguous. The CDR3 sequence is 12 residues long. Germline values: CDR1 MNHEY, CDR2 SVGAGI. The V and J ends lost 0 bases and 7 bases respectively, with 3 bases between them.